One sample yielded the 21 T cell receptor beta chains listed below, sequenced in a study of T cells in Graves' hyperthyroidism and ophthalmopathy (dated by TCRdb to about 2019). Libraries were made using multiplex PCR. TCRdb names Illumina HiSeq 2000 as the instrument used. The TCR beta CDR3 regions were amplified from RNA transcripts. For the first round of RT-PCR on the TCR CDR3, the HTBI primer set was used together with the Qiagen OneStep RT-PCR kit. The public reads were reprocessed in TCRdb via fastp at Q25 and MiXCR, keeping in-frame beta chains. All rows with the same CDR3 protein become a single entry with the most common DNA and genes. This sample lists about 480,000 distinct CDR3 sequences; approximately 15% were detected once. Less than 20% of the sample goes to the ten largest clones. Sample: blood. The source of these receptors is a woman aged 18-35 years with Graves' hyperthyroidism.

This clonotype was seen ten or more times. This chain uses TRBV2 with TRBJ1-2; the match to TRBD1 covers 10 bases. Germline V gene data show CDR1 as SNHLY and CDR2 as FYNNEI. This CDR3 is built from 14 residues. Germline trimming cut 6 bases from V and 5 bases from J; bases unmatched to any gene: 6. In DNA form, the CDR3 reads TGTGCCAGCAGGATGACAGGGGGCGATTATGGCTACACCTTC. The encoded protein is CASRMTGGDYGYTF. Together with reference TRBV2 and TRBJ1-2, the CDR3 gives the full variable domain: EPEVTQTPSHQVTQMGQEVILRCVPISNHLYFYWYRQILGQKVEFLVSFYNNEISEKSEIFDDQFSVERPDGSNFTLKIRSTKLEDSAMYFCASRMTGGDYGYTFGSGTRLTVV.

This clonotype showed up just a few times. The gene calls are TRBV29-1 and TRBJ1-1; D remains ambiguous. In germline, CDR1 is SQVTM, CDR2 ANQGSEA. V dropped 6 bases and J dropped 1 base, with 15 bases sitting between them. The CDR3 runs to 14 residues. The CDR3, as DNA: TGCAGCGTGTACGGGCCTCTTGGGAACACTGAAGCTTTCTTT. It translates to CSVYGPLGNTEAFF.

This clonotype was observed at least ten times. The rearrangement uses TRBV6-1 and TRBJ1-1, with D possibly TRBD1 on 5 matching bases. With 3 bases removed from V and 1 base from J, the gap between germline ends came to 15 bases. CDR3 length equals 16 residues. CDR1 MNHNS and CDR2 SASEGT come from the germline V gene. CDR3 sequence reads: CASSDPLQGGNTEAFF. CDR3 coding DNA: TGTGCCAGCAGTGACCCCCTGCAGGGAGGGAACACTGAAGCTTTCTTT.

The chain links TRBV10-3 to TRBJ1-1; 7 bases are shared with TRBD1. The CDR3 covers 14 residues. Germline values: CDR1 ENHRY, CDR2 SYGVKD. The ends lost 4 bases at V and 1 base at J; junction bases unmatched: 3. The CDR3 region has the DNA TGTGCCATCAGTGGAGGGGGCAAGAACACTGAAGCTTTCTTT. It encodes CAISGGGKNTEAFF.

There are many counts of this clonotype. The CDR3 DNA reads as TGTGCCAGCAACTTACAGGGGGTTAGCACCTACGAGCAGTACGTC. This encodes CASNLQGVSTYEQYV. The chain couples TRBV2 to TRBJ2-7; 8 bases fit TRBD1. Germline CDR1 and CDR2: SNHLY and FYNNEI. This CDR3 is built from 15 residues. V lost 7 bases, J lost 2 bases, and 10 bases stayed unmatched.

This clonotype has at least ten counts. This sequence joins TRBV30 and TRBJ1-5; no clear D. CDR3 length: 14 residues. From germline, CDR1 is GTSNPN and CDR2 SVGIG (reference sequence). V gave up 0 bases and J gave up 2 bases, with 8 bases separating them. The CDR3 protein is CAWSVQTGNQPQHF. Written as DNA, the CDR3 is TGTGCCTGGAGTGTGCAGACGGGCAATCAGCCCCAGCATTTT.

About this clonotype: One end of the junction varies from germline; a read error may be responsible. The chain combines TRBV12-3 or TRBV12-4 with TRBJ2-1; 11 bases are a match to TRBD2. CDR3 length equals 16 residues. In DNA, the CDR3 is TGTGCCTGCAGATCCTTGACTAGCGGGACTTACAATGAGCAGTTCTTC. It is translated as CACRSLTSGTYNEQFF.

Only one count was recorded for this clonotype. A much larger clone differs from this one at a single base, so this may be a read error. V usage is TRBV27 and J usage is TRBJ2-1, with 11 positions matching TRBD2. The ends lost 3 bases at V and 9 bases at J; junction bases unmatched: 13. This CDR3 contains 17 residues. CDR1 and CDR2 (germline): MNHEY, SMNVEV (reference sequence). CDR3 sequence reads: CASSFHWTASGRSEQFF. CDR3 DNA: TGTGCCAGCAGTTTTCATTGGACGGCTAGCGGGAGGAGTGAGCAGTTCTTC.

The sample holds a few counts of this clonotype. The chain has TRBV7-3 and TRBJ2-2; D remains unclear. V gave up 4 bases and J gave up 0 bases, with 9 bases separating them. The CDR3 runs 15 residues. Per germline, CDR1 SGHTA and CDR2 FQGTGA. The CDR3 reads CASSSDAANTGELFF. CDR3 nucleotide sequence: TGTGCCAGCAGCTCCGACGCAGCGAACACCGGGGAGCTGTTTTTT.

This chain links TRBV4-1 with TRBJ1-2, with D unclear. This CDR3 has 15 amino acids. Trimming cost V 0 bases and J 8 bases, with 16 bases left between them. Germline lookup yields CDR1 MGHRA and CDR2 YSYEKL. The CDR3 protein is CASSQDGRGREGYTF. The DNA for the CDR3 is TGCGCCAGCAGCCAAGATGGACGGGGAAGAGAGGGCTACACCTTC.

This clonotype came up many times. The rearrangement links TRBV28 to TRBJ1-6; 7 positions agree with TRBD1. This CDR3 is built from 14 residues. CDR1 is MDHEN and CDR2 is SYDVKM in the germline V gene. With 5 bases clipped from V and 8 bases from J, the junction kept 6 bases outside the gene matches. This CDR3 is CASSIGGSHSPLHF. The CDR3 coding sequence is TGTGCCAGCAGTATAGGGGGCTCGCATTCACCCCTCCACTTT.

The chain couples TRBV20-1 to TRBJ2-3; D is unclear. Trimming pared 2 bases from V and 1 base from J, leaving 10 bases between. Germline V CDR1 and CDR2: DFQATT, SNEGSKA (reference sequence). CDR3 length: 14 residues. This chain's CDR3 is CSARISDGTDTQYF. CDR3 sequence (DNA): TGCAGTGCTAGAATCAGTGACGGCACAGATACGCAGTATTTT.

This clonotype was found once. Possible read error: a much larger clone is one base away. CDR3 loop: CASSIFLTDYGYTF. CDR3 DNA: TGTGCCAGTAGTATCTTTCTGACAGATTATGGCTACACCTTC. The chain links TRBV19 to TRBJ1-2, with D maybe TRBD1 (5 bases). Trimming left V 3 bases short and J 5 bases short, with 13 bases between. This CDR3 contains 14 residues. The germline V gene has CDR1 LNHDA and CDR2 SQIVND (reference sequence).

Ten or more counts support this clonotype. The rearrangement joins TRBV11-2 to TRBJ2-4; D gene unclear. Between the trimmed V and J ends, which lost 3 bases and 6 bases, there was a span of 9 bases. CDR3 length equals 13 residues. The V gene's germline CDR1 is SGHAT and CDR2 FQNNGV. The CDR3 is CASSFELRNIQYF. The CDR3 region has the DNA TGTGCCAGCAGCTTTGAGCTCAGAAACATTCAGTACTTC.

The chain couples TRBV19 to TRBJ2-3, with 7 bases fitting TRBD2. Germline-derived CDR1 and CDR2 are LNHDA and SQIVND (reference sequence). The CDR3 contains 17 residues. The ends lost 3 bases at V and 3 bases at J; junction bases unmatched: 12. CDR3 nucleotides: TGTGCCAGTAGTATTAGGTCACCAACCGGGGGGACAGATACGCAGTATTTT. Its translation: CASSIRSPTGGTDTQYF.

This clonotype was picked up many times. V gene TRBV11-3 combines with J gene TRBJ2-3; TRBD2 matches at 7 bases. Germline CDR1 SGHNT, CDR2 YENEEA. J lost 3 bases, V lost 5 bases, and 17 bases had no gene match. The CDR3 contains 18 residues. As DNA, the CDR3 is TGTGCCAGCAGCCCGCCCCGGCCTAGCGGAATTTTAACAGATACGCAGTATTTT. Protein: CASSPPRPSGILTDTQYF.

The sample holds many counts of this clonotype. This chain uses TRBV11-2 with TRBJ2-1; 9 nucleotides align to TRBD2. CDR3 length: 12 residues. The ends lost 9 bases at V and 7 bases at J; junction bases unmatched: 4. Germline values: CDR1 SGHAT, CDR2 FQNNGV. As DNA, the CDR3 is TGTGCCAGTAGCGGGAGTATTAATGAGCAGTTCTTC. The encoded protein is CASSGSINEQFF.

This clonotype was seen repeatedly, ten times or more. V and J are TRBV3-1 and TRBJ2-3; D uncertain. Germline CDR1 reads LGHDT; CDR2 reads YNNKEL (reference sequence). V lost 1 base, J lost 3 bases, and 2 bases lay in between. CDR3 length: 12 residues. The CDR3 region is CASSQATDTQYF. The CDR3 DNA sequence: TGTGCCAGCAGCCAAGCGACAGATACGCAGTATTTT.

The chain links TRBV4-2 to TRBJ1-3; D remains ambiguous. V was cut by 1 base and J by 4 bases, with 14 bases left in between. Germline-derived CDR1 and CDR2 are LGHNA and YNFKEQ. CDR3 size: 16 residues. The CDR3 loop is CASSQVVGDYGNTIYF. The CDR3 DNA sequence: TGTGCCAGCAGCCAAGTCGTTGGGGATTACGGAAACACCATATATTTT.

This clonotype occurred a few times. The chain is built from TRBV24-1 and TRBJ1-5; TRBD1 matches 8 bases. V was clipped by 7 bases and J by 8 bases; unmatched bases: 12. CDR1 is KGHDR, CDR2 SFDVKD, per germline. This CDR3 comprises 15 residues. CDR3 protein: CATRAGQVEMEPQHF. The CDR3 DNA sequence: TGTGCCACCAGAGCGGGACAGGTGGAAATGGAGCCCCAGCATTTT.

This clonotype occurred a few times. The CDR3 DNA sequence: TGCGCCAGCAGCTTGTGGGCCAATGAACACACCGGGGAGCTGTTTTTT. Amino acid sequence: CASSLWANEHTGELFF. The chain recombines TRBV5-1 with TRBJ2-2; D is ambiguous. Trimming shortened V by 1 base and J by 3 bases, and 13 bases separated the two germline ends. The CDR3 extends over 16 amino acids. Germline assignment: CDR1 SGHRS and CDR2 YFSETQ.